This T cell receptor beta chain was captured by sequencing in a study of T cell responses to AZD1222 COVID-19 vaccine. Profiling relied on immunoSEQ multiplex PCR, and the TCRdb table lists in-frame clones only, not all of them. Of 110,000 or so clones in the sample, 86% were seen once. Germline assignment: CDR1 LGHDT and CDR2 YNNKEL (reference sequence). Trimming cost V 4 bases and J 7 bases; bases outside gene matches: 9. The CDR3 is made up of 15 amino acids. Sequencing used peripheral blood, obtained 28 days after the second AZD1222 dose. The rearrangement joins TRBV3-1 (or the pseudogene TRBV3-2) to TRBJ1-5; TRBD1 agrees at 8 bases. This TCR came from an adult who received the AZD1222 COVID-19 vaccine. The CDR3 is CASSPRAGGMQPQHF. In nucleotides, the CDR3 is TGTGCCAGCAGCCCCCGAGCAGGGGGCATGCAGCCCCAGCATTTT.